Following are 28 T cell receptor beta chains from one sample sequenced in a study of T cells in Graves' hyperthyroidism and ophthalmopathy. The TCR beta CDR3 regions underwent amplification using RNA transcripts as the source. HTBI primers were employed in a first-round RT-PCR of the TCR CDR3. TCRdb fed the multiplex PCR reads into MiXCR, producing one record per CDR3 protein. The sample holds about 500,000 distinct CDR3 sequences; 16% are singletons and the top ten take about 18%. Specimen: blood. These receptors originate from a woman between 18 and 29 years old with Graves' hyperthyroidism.

This clonotype was picked up a small number of times. The rearrangement links TRBV6-2 or TRBV6-3 to TRBJ2-7; D is possibly TRBD2 (5 bases). Deletions cut 0 bases from V and 7 bases from J, with 10 bases between. This CDR3 spans 13 amino acids. Germline assignment: CDR1 MNHEY and CDR2 SVGEGT. CDR3 in amino acids: CASSYSRGGEQYF. Written as DNA, the CDR3 is TGTGCCAGCAGTTACTCGCGCGGCGGGGAGCAGTACTTC.

This clonotype appeared many times. The V gene is TRBV6-1, the J gene TRBJ2-3, with D hard to call. CDR1 is MNHNS, CDR2 SASEGT, per germline. Trimming removed 5 bases from V and 2 bases from J, with 8 bases in between. The CDR3 has 13 residues. The CDR3 region is CASSYGHTDTQYF. For the CDR3, the DNA is TGTGCCAGCAGTTATGGCCACACAGATACGCAGTATTTT.

At least ten counts were recorded for this clonotype. The gene calls are TRBV20-1 and TRBJ2-7; the match to TRBD2 covers 11 bases. The V segment lost 2 bases and the J segment 5 bases; nucleotides outside the gene matches: 8. Germline V gene sequence: CDR1 DFQATT, CDR2 SNEGSKA (reference sequence). The CDR3 is 15 residues long. CDR3 loop: CSARLLAGDINEQYF. DNA for the CDR3: TGCAGTGCTAGATTACTAGCGGGAGACATCAACGAGCAGTACTTC.

V usage is TRBV14 and J usage is TRBJ1-6; D uncertain. Germline CDR1 reads SGHDN; CDR2 reads FVKESK. The CDR3 totals 16 residues. V lost 2 bases and J 1 base, leaving 9 bases between the germline ends. The CDR3 region has the DNA TGTGCCAGCAGCCAACTTTTAGCTTCCTATAATTCACCCCTCCACTTT. Encoded protein: CASSQLLASYNSPLHF. The variable domain in full, with the rest retrieved from reference TRBV14 and TRBJ1-6, is EAGVTQFPSHSVIEKGQTVTLRCDPISGHDNLYWYRRVMGKEIKFLLHFVKESKQDESGMPNNRFLAERTGGTYSTLKVQPAELEDSGVYFCASSQLLASYNSPLHFGNGTRLTVT.

This clonotype was seen only a few times. The rearrangement joins TRBV20-1 to TRBJ2-3; D is uncertain. The CDR3 consists of 13 residues. V was shortened by 0 bases and J by 3 bases, with 7 bases between the two germline ends. CDR1 and CDR2 from the germline V gene are DFQATT and SNEGSKA (reference sequence). CDR3 DNA sequence: TGCAGTGCTAGAGATAGTATGACAGATACGCAGTATTTT. The encoded protein is CSARDSMTDTQYF.

This clonotype was counted many times. The chain carries TRBV3-1 and TRBJ2-5; D remains unclear. In germline, CDR1 is LGHDT, CDR2 YNNKEL (reference sequence). The CDR3 contains 12 residues. V dropped 5 bases and J dropped 1 base, with 5 bases sitting between them. The CDR3 here is CASSSTQETQYF. The CDR3 DNA follows: TGTGCCAGCAGCTCAACCCAAGAGACCCAGTACTTC.

Comment on this clonotype: This clone may be a read error of a much larger clone one base away. The chain has TRBV2 and TRBJ1-5; 7 nucleotides line up with TRBD1. Germline V CDR1 and CDR2: SNHLY, FYNNEI. This CDR3 spans 14 amino acids. The CDR3: CASRMTGSGQPRHF. CDR3 in DNA: TGTGCCAGCAGAATGACAGGGTCGGGTCAGCCCCGGCATTTT. Full variable domain (missing parts from reference TRBV2 and TRBJ1-5): EPEVTQTPSHQVTQMGQEVILRCVPISNHLYFYWYRQILGQKVEFLVSFYNNEISEKSEIFDDQFSVERPDGSNFTLKIRSTKLEDSAMYFCASRMTGSGQPRHFGDGTRLSIL.

This clonotype was picked up many times. The rearrangement uses TRBV7-9 and TRBJ1-2, with D tentatively TRBD1 (6 bases). This CDR3 has 15 amino acids. Between the trimmed V and J ends, which lost 2 bases and 0 bases, there was a span of 10 bases. Germline assignment: CDR1 SEHNR and CDR2 FQNEAQ (reference sequence). The CDR3 is CASSLQQGTNYGYTF. The CDR3 DNA reads as TGTGCCAGCAGCTTACAACAGGGAACTAACTATGGCTACACCTTC.

Many counts were recorded for this clonotype. The rearrangement links TRBV3-1 to TRBJ2-3, with TRBD2 matching 10 bases. Losses at the gene ends were 5 bases for V and 4 bases for J; bases not matched to a gene: 3. CDR1 is LGHDT and CDR2 is YNNKEL in the germline V gene (reference sequence). The CDR3 totals 14 residues. CDR3 DNA: TGTGCCAGCAGCTCTAGCGGGAGCCCAGATACGCAGTATTTT. It is translated as CASSSSGSPDTQYF.

Worth noting for this clonotype: A much larger clone is a single base away; this may be a read error. This chain uses TRBV6-2 or TRBV6-3 with TRBJ2-7, with 7 bases matching TRBD1. The better agreement between TRBJ2-1 and the DNA end casts doubt on the J call. Germline V gene data show CDR1 as MNHEY and CDR2 as SVGEGT. CDR3 size: 14 residues. The DNA for the CDR3 is TGTGCCAGCAGTAAGACAGGGAGCTCCTACGAGCAGTTCTTC. Translating it yields CASSKTGSSYEQFF.

On this clonotype: A junction end diverges from the germline sequence, so it may reflect a read error. The V gene is TRBV5-5, the J gene TRBJ1-5; D possibly corresponds to TRBD1 (6 bases). Germline-derived CDR1 and CDR2 are SGHKS and YYEKEE (reference sequence). There are 17 residues in the CDR3. The CDR3 sequence is CASSLLQGFGDNQPLHF. The CDR3 nucleotides are TGTGCCAGCAGCTTGCTACAGGGTTTTGGGGACAATCAGCCCCTGCATTTT. The whole variable domain, filled in from reference TRBV5-5 and TRBJ1-5, reads DAGVTQSPTHLIKTRGQQVTLRCSPISGHKSVSWYQQVLGQGPQFIFQYYEKEERGRGNFPDRFSARQFPNYSSELNVNALLLGDSALYLCASSLLQGFGDNQPLHFGDGTRLSIL.

This clonotype turned up a few times. The V and J genes are TRBV29-1 and TRBJ2-1, with a tentative D call TRBD2 (6 bases). Trimming shortened V by 2 bases and J by 4 bases, and 12 bases separated the two germline ends. This CDR3 is built from 14 residues. The germline V gene has CDR1 SQVTM and CDR2 ANQGSEA. DNA for the CDR3: TGCAGCGTTGAATCGGGAGAGGTATACAATGAGCAGTTCTTC. Translation gives CSVESGEVYNEQFF.

This chain uses TRBV28 with TRBJ2-1; 10 bases match TRBD2. With V trimmed by 4 bases and J by 6 bases, 12 bases remained unmatched. Germline V CDR1 and CDR2: MDHEN, SYDVKM. The CDR3 sequence is 17 residues long. Here the CDR3 DNA reads TGTGCCAGCAGTTCCCCTTCCCAACTAGCGGGATCCAATGAGCAGTTCTTC. Its translation is CASSSPSQLAGSNEQFF.

The chain employs TRBV7-2 and TRBJ2-5; no clear D. Germline CDR1 is SGHTA and CDR2 is FQGNSA. Between the trimmed V and J ends, which lost 5 bases and 5 bases, there was a span of 21 bases. This CDR3 has 16 residues. Here the CDR3 DNA reads TGTGCCAGCAGCACAAGAAGGACGAGCCCCATGGAGACCCAGTACTTC. Translated: CASSTRRTSPMETQYF.

This clonotype was seen a few times. This chain uses TRBV27 with TRBJ2-1; TRBD2 aligns across 7 bases. V shed 1 base, J shed 6 bases, and the junction held 9 bases outside the gene matches. This CDR3 region has 16 residues. CDR1 is MNHEY and CDR2 is SMNVEV in the germline V gene (reference sequence). The CDR3 region is CASSLFGGSGVNEQFF. CDR3 DNA: TGTGCCAGCAGTTTATTCGGCGGGAGCGGGGTCAATGAGCAGTTCTTC.

This clonotype was seen at least ten times. The chain combines TRBV11-3 with TRBJ2-5; D is possibly TRBD2 (6 bases). Germline loops: CDR1 SGHNT, CDR2 YENEEA. The germline V and J ends were trimmed by 5 bases and 3 bases, with 13 bases remaining between them. The CDR3 covers 14 residues. The CDR3 nucleotides are TGTGCCAGCAGCCAGATCGGGGGTGAAGAGACCCAGTACTTC. This sequence encodes CASSQIGGEETQYF.

This clonotype has more than one count but fewer than ten. This sequence joins TRBV10-1 and TRBJ1-2; D is perhaps TRBD1 (6 bases). The length of the CDR3 is 13 residues. V lost 3 bases and J 8 bases, leaving 13 bases between the germline ends. The germline V gene encodes CDR1 WNHNN and CDR2 SYGVQD (reference sequence). CDR3 sequence: CASSDRQDGGYTF. The CDR3 region has the DNA TGCGCCAGCAGTGACCGACAGGACGGCGGCTACACCTTC.

This clonotype occurred a few times. A much larger clone differs by one base, so this may be a read error. The chain employs TRBV12-3 or TRBV12-4 and TRBJ2-7; a weak D match, TRBD1 (6 bases). The CDR3 consists of 15 residues. Between the trimmed V and J ends, which lost 4 bases and 2 bases, there was a span of 15 bases. CDR3 sequence (DNA): TGTGCCAGCAGTTACACCGGACAGAAAGCCTACGAGCAGTACTTC. Residues: CASSYTGQKAYEQYF.

The rearrangement joins TRBV10-1 to TRBJ2-7, with 9 bases identical to TRBD1. V lost 4 bases and J lost 0; bases outside the gene matches: 10. CDR1 is WNHNN and CDR2 is SYGVQD in the germline V gene (reference sequence). The CDR3 covers 17 residues. DNA of the CDR3: TGCGCCAGCAGTGTTGTCCCACCGGGACAGGGCTCCTACGAGCAGTACTTC. Its translation: CASSVVPPGQGSYEQYF.

This clonotype showed up many times. The rearrangement links TRBV5-8 to TRBJ2-1; D possibly corresponds to TRBD2 (6 bases). V shed 3 bases and J shed 6 bases, with 16 bases lying between them. The CDR3 is 15 amino acids. Germline V CDR1 and CDR2: SGHTS, YDEGEE. CDR3 loop: CASSWWAGTGNEQFF. Here the CDR3 DNA reads TGTGCCAGCAGCTGGTGGGCGGGAACGGGCAATGAGCAGTTCTTC.

The chain is built from TRBV28 and TRBJ1-1; no clear D gene. Germline lookup yields CDR1 MDHEN and CDR2 SYDVKM. Trimming stripped 6 bases from V and 0 bases from J, with 11 bases between. The CDR3 sequence is 14 residues long. CDR3 sequence: CASSRERLNTEAFF. The DNA of the CDR3 is TGTGCCAGCAGCCGCGAGAGGCTGAACACTGAAGCTTTCTTT.

The table lists this clonotype with a few counts. The V gene is TRBV11-3, the J gene TRBJ2-5; D uncertain. CDR3 size: 14 residues. Germline V gene sequence: CDR1 SGHNT, CDR2 YENEEA. The V and J ends lost 2 bases and 2 bases respectively, with 9 bases between them. The CDR3 loop reads CASSLYSQQETQYF. The CDR3 nucleotides are TGTGCCAGCAGCTTATACAGCCAGCAAGAGACCCAGTACTTC.

A few counts support this clonotype. In nucleotides, the CDR3 is TGTGCCAGCAGTTACCGCCGGGACTCCGGCCACAATGAGCAGTTCTTC. Protein: CASSYRRDSGHNEQFF. The chain is built from TRBV6-9 and TRBJ2-1; TRBD2 might be the D (6 bases). The V and J ends lost 3 bases and 5 bases respectively, with 17 bases between them. CDR3 length: 16 amino acids. Germline-derived CDR1 and CDR2 are MNHGY and SVAAGI.

A remark on this clonotype: A single base separates this from a much larger clone, so it may be a read error. Since no conserved phenylalanine or tryptophan closes the CDR3, a read error is the likely cause. This chain links TRBV18 with TRBJ2-1, with TRBD1 as a possible D gene (6 bases). Trimming removed 3 bases from V and 4 bases from J, with 7 bases in between. The germline gives CDR1 KGHSH, CDR2 LQKENI. This CDR3 has 13 residues. CDR3 nucleotide sequence: TGTGCCAGCTCACCGACAGGTTACAATGAGCAGTTCTCC. This encodes CASSPTGYNEQFS.

V and J are TRBV12-3 or TRBV12-4 and TRBJ1-3, with D perhaps matching TRBD1 (5 bases). The CDR3 runs 15 residues. V shed 3 bases and J shed 0 bases, with 9 bases lying between them. The CDR3: CASSFTGYSGNTIYF. CDR3 coding DNA: TGTGCCAGCAGTTTTACAGGATACTCTGGAAACACCATATATTTT.

In its sample, this clonotype was seen many times. This sequence joins TRBV11-1 and TRBJ2-1; D call uncertain. Germline V gene data show CDR1 as SGHAT and CDR2 as FQDESV (reference sequence). V was cut by 3 bases and J by 9 bases, with 9 bases left in between. The CDR3 totals 12 residues. Written as DNA, the CDR3 is TGTGCCAGCAGCTTTACTAATCCTGAGCAGTTCTTC. This codes for CASSFTNPEQFF.

At least ten counts were recorded for this clonotype. The V gene is TRBV3-1, the J gene TRBJ1-5, with 9 bases fitting TRBD1. CDR3 length: 15 amino acids. J was trimmed by 7 bases and V by 6 bases; bases with no gene match: 10. Germline V gene lookup returns CDR1 LGHDT and CDR2 YNNKEL (reference sequence). CDR3: CASRKWDRVRQPQHF. The CDR3 DNA sequence: TGTGCCAGCAGGAAATGGGACAGGGTCCGCCAGCCCCAGCATTTT.

CDR3 nucleotides: TGTGCCAGCAGCCCCCTCCGAGGAGAGGAGAACACTGAAGCTTTCTTT. It codes for CASSPLRGEENTEAFF. The V and J genes are TRBV12-3 or TRBV12-4 and TRBJ1-1; D unclear. CDR3 size: 16 residues. V was trimmed by 6 bases and J by 1 base, leaving 18 bases between them.